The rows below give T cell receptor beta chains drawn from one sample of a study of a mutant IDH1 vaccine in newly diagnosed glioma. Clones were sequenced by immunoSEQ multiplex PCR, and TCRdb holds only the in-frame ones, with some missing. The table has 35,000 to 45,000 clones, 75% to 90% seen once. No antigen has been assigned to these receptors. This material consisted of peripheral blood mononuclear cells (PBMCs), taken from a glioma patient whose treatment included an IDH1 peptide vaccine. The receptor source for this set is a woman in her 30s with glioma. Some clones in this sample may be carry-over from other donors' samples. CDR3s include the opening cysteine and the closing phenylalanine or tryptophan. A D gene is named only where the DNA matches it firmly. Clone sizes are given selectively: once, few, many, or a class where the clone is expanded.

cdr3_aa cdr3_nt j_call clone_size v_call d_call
CASRGTMSYEQYF TGTGCCAGCAGGGGGACTATGAGCTACGAGCAGTACTTC TRBJ2-7 NA TRBV6-5 TRBD2
CASSLRGSVIYEQYF TGTGCCAGCAGCCTCAGGGGGTCAGTAATCTACGAGCAGTACTTC TRBJ2-7 NA TRBV9 TRBD1
CASSLGHPQETQYF TGTGCCAGTAGTCTGGGACATCCCCAAGAGACCCAGTACTTC TRBJ2-5 NA TRBV19 NA
CASRVKGLTNTEAFF TGTGCCAGCAGGGTAAAAGGACTGACGAACACTGAAGCTTTCTTT TRBJ1-1 NA TRBV28 NA
CASSLGGWEQFF TGTGCCAGCAGCCTTGGGGGGTGGGAGCAGTTCTTC TRBJ2-1 NA TRBV9 NA
CASSYGRGREQYF TGTGCCAGCAGTTATGGCAGGGGGCGCGAGCAGTACTTC TRBJ2-7 NA TRBV27 TRBD1
CATLNLASSYNEQFF TGTGCCACCCTCAATCTAGCGTCCTCCTACAATGAGCAGTTCTTC TRBJ2-1 NA TRBV10-3 NA
CASSLEGSYNQPQHF TGTGCCAGCAGCTTAGAGGGGAGTTACAATCAGCCCCAGCATTTT TRBJ1-5 NA TRBV7-9 NA
CASSLDRGGSYEQYF TGTGCCAGCAGTCTGGACAGGGGAGGCTCCTACGAGCAGTACTTC TRBJ2-7 NA TRBV6-1 TRBD1
CASSGNLREGLYEQYF TGTGCCAGCAGTGGGAATCTACGGGAGGGCCTGTACGAGCAGTACTTC TRBJ2-7 NA TRBV6-7 TRBD2
CASSLEGFGRGPREQYF TGTGCCAGCAGCTTGGAAGGGTTCGGCAGGGGGCCCCGGGAGCAGTACTTC TRBJ2-7 NA TRBV5-5 TRBD1
CSVSGQFNEKLFF TGCAGCGTTTCGGGACAATTTAATGAAAAACTGTTTTTT TRBJ1-4 NA TRBV29-1 NA
CASSYSGLEGETQYF TGTGCCAGCAGCTATTCCGGTCTAGAGGGGGAGACCCAGTACTTC TRBJ2-5 NA TRBV7-9 NA
CASSEEGAGDYGYTF TGTGCCAGCAGTGAAGAGGGGGCAGGGGACTATGGCTACACCTTC TRBJ1-2 NA TRBV6-1 TRBD1
CASSRTGEPYEQYF TGTGCCAGCAGCCGGACAGGGGAACCTTACGAGCAGTACTTC TRBJ2-7 once TRBV6-5 TRBD1
CASSQTSGNYDEQYF TGTGCCAGTAGTCAAACTAGCGGGAACTACGACGAGCAGTACTTC TRBJ2-7 few TRBV19 TRBD2
CSVETPGGYEQYF TGCAGCGTTGAAACCCCTGGGGGCTACGAGCAGTACTTC TRBJ2-7 NA TRBV29-1 NA
CASSWDPYGYTF TGTGCCAGCAGCTGGGACCCCTATGGCTACACCTTC TRBJ1-2 NA TRBV13 NA
CASTRGSYEQYF TGTGCCAGCACGAGGGGCTCCTACGAGCAGTACTTC TRBJ2-7 NA TRBV13 NA
CASSLSYRGDEKLFF TGTGCCAGCAGTTTATCGTACAGGGGGGATGAAAAACTGTTTTTT TRBJ1-4 few TRBV27 TRBD1
CASSLVRLAEETQYF TGTGCCAGCAGCTTAGTCCGCCTAGCGGAAGAGACCCAGTACTTC TRBJ2-5 NA TRBV7-9 TRBD2
CASSEGSLSYEQYF TGTGCCAGCAGCGAGGGGTCGCTCTCCTACGAGCAGTACTTC TRBJ2-7 NA TRBV2 NA
CASSQESSRGDGYTF TGCGCCAGCAGCCAAGAATCTAGCAGGGGTGACGGCTACACCTTC TRBJ1-2 NA TRBV4-1 NA
CASRSSAIGGGNQPQHF TGTGCCAGCAGGAGTTCAGCTATTGGAGGGGGCAATCAGCCCCAGCATTTT TRBJ1-5 NA TRBV27 NA
CASSIGLVGNQPQHF TGTGCCAGTAGTATTGGTCTGGTCGGCAATCAGCCCCAGCATTTT TRBJ1-5 NA TRBV19 NA
CASSDPSMWGARNEQFF TGTGCCAGCAGTGATCCCTCGATGTGGGGCGCGAGGAATGAGCAGTTCTTC TRBJ2-1 NA TRBV6-1 NA
CASSLREYQPQHF TGTGCCAGCAGTTTACGAGAATACCAGCCCCAGCATTTT TRBJ1-5 NA TRBV27 NA
CASSIAGTSNQPQHF TGTGCCAGTAGTATAGCCGGGACATCCAATCAGCCCCAGCATTTT TRBJ1-5 few TRBV19 NA
CASSLGLQGSSSYEQYF TGTGCCAGCAGCTTGGGGTTACAGGGGTCGAGCTCCTACGAGCAGTACTTC TRBJ2-7 NA TRBV7-6 TRBD1
CASSIEGDTEAFF TGTGCCAGTAGTATAGAAGGGGACACTGAAGCTTTCTTT TRBJ1-1 NA TRBV19 NA
CASSPPWLAGYNEQFF TGTGCCAGCTCACCACCTTGGCTAGCGGGATACAATGAGCAGTTCTTC TRBJ2-1 NA TRBV18 TRBD2
CTTQTGEGVTEAFF TGCACCACCCAGACAGGGGAGGGGGTGACTGAAGCTTTCTTT TRBJ1-1 NA TRBV1 NA
CASGGQGSVYGYTF TGTGCTAGTGGCGGACAGGGATCCGTGTATGGCTACACCTTC TRBJ1-2 NA TRBV12-5 TRBD1
CASKKRETNTGELFF TGTGCCAGTAAGAAGCGGGAGACGAACACCGGGGAGCTGTTTTTT TRBJ2-2 NA TRBV19 TRBD2
CASSHEGELFF TGTGCCAGCAGCCACGAGGGGGAGCTGTTTTTT TRBJ2-2 NA TRBV11-2 NA
CASSWGAGAEAKNIQYF TGTGCCAGCAGCTGGGGCGCGGGGGCCGAGGCCAAAAACATTCAGTACTTC TRBJ2-4 NA TRBV11-3 NA
CASSKVDLKGWEAYEQYF TGTGCCAGCAGCAAAGTGGACCTTAAGGGATGGGAGGCCTACGAGCAGTACTTC TRBJ2-7 NA TRBV21-1 NA
CASSQTTYNEQFF TGTGCCAGCAGTCAGACTACCTACAATGAGCAGTTCTTC TRBJ2-1 NA TRBV2 NA
CASSGSGRGNIQYF TGTGCCAGCAGTGGTAGCGGGAGGGGAAACATTCAGTACTTC TRBJ2-4 once TRBV6-1 TRBD2
CSVWTSGRYNEQFF TGCAGCGTTTGGACTAGCGGGAGGTACAATGAGCAGTTCTTC TRBJ2-1 few TRBV29-1 TRBD2
CASTPPGHLNQPQHF TGTGCCAGTACCCCTCCGGGACATCTAAACCAGCCCCAGCATTTT TRBJ1-5 NA TRBV19 NA
CAISESATQNTEAFF TGTGCCATCAGTGAGTCGGCGACGCAGAACACTGAAGCTTTCTTT TRBJ1-1 NA TRBV10-3 NA
CASSEKTLYEQYF TGTGCCAGCAGTGAAAAAACCCTCTACGAGCAGTACTTC TRBJ2-7 NA TRBV6-1 NA
CASRAEGAGEKLFF TGTGCCAGCAGGGCTGAGGGGGCGGGGGAAAAACTGTTTTTT TRBJ1-4 few TRBV5-6 TRBD1
CASSHTSAFNTDTQYF TGTGCCAGCAGCCATACTAGCGCCTTTAACACAGATACGCAGTATTTT TRBJ2-3 NA TRBV2 TRBD2
CASSPPPHEGGAEAFF TGTGCCAGCTCACCACCTCCCCATGAGGGAGGCGCTGAAGCTTTCTTT TRBJ1-1 once TRBV18 NA
CASSLPPGADTQYF TGTGCCAGCAGCCTTCCCCCGGGGGCAGATACGCAGTATTTT TRBJ2-3 NA TRBV6-6 NA
CASSEQRQGTYF TGTGCCAGCAGTGAACAGAGACAGGGTACGTACTTC TRBJ2-7 NA TRBV6-1 TRBD1
CASSRRLSYEQYF TGTGCCAGCAGCCGCCGACTCTCCTACGAGCAGTACTTC TRBJ2-7 few TRBV14 NA
CASMRFYSNQPQHF TGTGCCAGTATGCGGTTTTATAGCAATCAGCCCCAGCATTTT TRBJ1-5 few TRBV19 NA
CASGPAGGGVETQYF TGTGCCAGCGGGCCCGCAGGGGGTGGGGTGGAGACCCAGTACTTC TRBJ2-5 NA TRBV27 TRBD1
CASRLWGSDRGDYGYTF TGTGCCAGCAGACTATGGGGGTCGGACAGGGGGGACTATGGCTACACCTTC TRBJ1-2 NA TRBV5-4 TRBD1
CASSLTGNNQPQHF TGTGCCAGCAGCTTGACGGGTAACAATCAGCCCCAGCATTTT TRBJ1-5 NA TRBV5-6 NA
CASSVLSNTEAFF TGTGCCAGCAGCGTATTATCCAACACTGAAGCTTTCTTT TRBJ1-1 NA TRBV9 NA
CASSSWTGDEKLFF TGTGCCAGCAGTAGCTGGACAGGGGATGAAAAACTGTTTTTT TRBJ1-4 NA TRBV6-1 TRBD1
CASSTTSGSYNEQFF TGTGCCAGTAGTACCACTAGCGGGAGCTACAATGAGCAGTTCTTC TRBJ2-1 NA TRBV19 TRBD2
CASSYSLSEQFF TGTGCCAGCAGTTACTCACTGAGCGAGCAGTTCTTC TRBJ2-1 NA TRBV6-6 NA
CASSWNQQGAYTEAFF TGTGCCAGCAGCTGGAATCAACAGGGGGCGTACACTGAAGCTTTCTTT TRBJ1-1 NA TRBV5-6 TRBD1
CASSERGGRDTGELFF TGTGCCAGCAGTGAACGAGGCGGGAGGGACACCGGGGAGCTGTTTTTT TRBJ2-2 few TRBV6-1 TRBD2
CASSYQAAGANVLTF TGTGCCAGCAGCTACCAGGCGGCTGGGGCCAACGTCCTGACTTTC TRBJ2-6 NA TRBV7-9 NA